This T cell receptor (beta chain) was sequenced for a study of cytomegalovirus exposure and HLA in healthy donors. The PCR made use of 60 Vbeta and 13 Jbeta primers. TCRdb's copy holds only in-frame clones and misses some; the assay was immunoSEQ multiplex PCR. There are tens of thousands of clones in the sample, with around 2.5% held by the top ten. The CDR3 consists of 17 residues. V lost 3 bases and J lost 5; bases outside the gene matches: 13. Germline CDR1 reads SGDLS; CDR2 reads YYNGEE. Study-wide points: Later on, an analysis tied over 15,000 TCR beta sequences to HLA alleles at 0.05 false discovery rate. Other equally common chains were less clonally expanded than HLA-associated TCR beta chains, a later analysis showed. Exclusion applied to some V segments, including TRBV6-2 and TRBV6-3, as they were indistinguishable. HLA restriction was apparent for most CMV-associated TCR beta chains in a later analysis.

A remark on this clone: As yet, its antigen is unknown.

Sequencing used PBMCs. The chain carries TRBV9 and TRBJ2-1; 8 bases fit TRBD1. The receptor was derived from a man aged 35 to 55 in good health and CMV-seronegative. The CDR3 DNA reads TGTGCCAGCAGCGCTAAAGGAGGCAGGACAGGGAACAATGAGCAGTTCTTC. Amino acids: CASSAKGGRTGNNEQFF.